The present entry profiles one T cell receptor (beta chain) with its context. Its target is not known. The record originates from a study of T cell responses to AZD1222 COVID-19 vaccine. V was cut by 4 bases and J by 5 bases, with 24 bases left in between. This CDR3 is built from 17 residues. Germline V lookup: CDR1 SGHAT, CDR2 FQNNGV. The study, taken as a whole, reports: The reported proportion of spike-specific TCRs targeting unmutated variant regions was nearly half. At study baseline, merely five or six AZD1222 recipients were seropositive.

The method was immunoSEQ multiplex PCR; TCRdb's version includes in-frame clones alone and lacks a portion of them. This table holds approximately 150,000 clones, around 83% found once. The origin of this receptor is an adult who received the AZD1222 COVID-19 vaccine. The source material was peripheral blood, sampled 28 days after the second AZD1222 dose. The chain couples TRBV11-2 to TRBJ2-7; D is perhaps TRBD1 (7 bases). The CDR3: CASSSRRGTVTIHEQYF. DNA for the CDR3: TGTGCCAGCAGCTCAAGACGGGGGACAGTAACGATCCACGAGCAGTACTTC.